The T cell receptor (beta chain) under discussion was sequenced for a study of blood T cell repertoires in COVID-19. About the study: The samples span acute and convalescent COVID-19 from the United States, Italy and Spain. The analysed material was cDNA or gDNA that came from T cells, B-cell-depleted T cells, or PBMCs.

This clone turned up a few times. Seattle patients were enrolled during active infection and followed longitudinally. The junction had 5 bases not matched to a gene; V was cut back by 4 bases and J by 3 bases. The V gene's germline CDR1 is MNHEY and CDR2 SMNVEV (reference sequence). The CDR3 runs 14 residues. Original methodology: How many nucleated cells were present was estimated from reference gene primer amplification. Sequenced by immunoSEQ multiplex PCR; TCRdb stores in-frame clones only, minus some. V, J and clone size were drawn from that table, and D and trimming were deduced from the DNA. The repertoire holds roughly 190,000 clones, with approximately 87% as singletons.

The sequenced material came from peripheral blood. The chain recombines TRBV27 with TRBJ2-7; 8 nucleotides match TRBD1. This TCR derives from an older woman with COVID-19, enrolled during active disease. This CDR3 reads CASSWQGAIYEQYF. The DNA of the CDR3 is TGTGCCAGCAGTTGGCAGGGGGCGATCTACGAGCAGTACTTC.